This T cell receptor (beta chain) was found in a study of blood T cell repertoires in COVID-19. Study-wide context: Sites across the United States, Italy and Spain contributed samples from acute and convalescent COVID-19.

Clones were read by immunoSEQ multiplex PCR, and TCRdb kept only the in-frame ones, dropping some. The sample has approximately 210,000 clones; 84% are singletons. The CDR3 is 14 residues long. The germline V and J ends were trimmed by 1 base and 4 bases, with 10 bases remaining between them. Germline V gene sequence: CDR1 SEHNR, CDR2 FQNEAQ (reference sequence). Source material: peripheral blood. The sequence was obtained from a woman of 80 years or more with COVID-19, enrolled during active disease. This chain connects TRBV7-9 to TRBJ1-1, with TRBD1 as a possible D gene (6 bases). CDR3 region: CASSLVGGSTEAFF. Here the CDR3 DNA reads TGTGCCAGCAGCTTAGTAGGGGGTAGCACTGAAGCTTTCTTT. The variable domain in full, with the rest retrieved from reference TRBV7-9 and TRBJ1-1, is DTGVSQNPRHKITKRGQNVTFRCDPISEHNRLYWYRQTLGQGPEFLTYFQNEAQLEKSRLLSDRFSAERPKGSFSTLEIQRTEQGDSAMYLCASSLVGGSTEAFFGQGTRLTVV.